Listed here are 11 T cell receptor beta chains from one sample, sequenced in a study of T cells in Graves' hyperthyroidism and ophthalmopathy. From RNA transcripts, TCR beta CDR3 regions were amplified. An initial round of RT-PCR targeting the TCR CDR3 relied on the HTBI primer set. TCRdb reprocessed the multiplex PCR reads via MiXCR and lists one record per CDR3 protein. The sample yields 400,000 to 550,000 distinct CDR3 sequences, approximately 25% seen once. The material sequenced was blood. All receptors derive from a woman in her twenties or thirties with Graves' ophthalmopathy.

The chain uses TRBV12-3 or TRBV12-4 and TRBJ2-5, with 8 bases identical to TRBD2. This CDR3 comprises 15 residues. V lost 3 bases to trimming and J lost 0 bases; unmatched junction nucleotides: 3. The CDR3 region is CASSFSGSNQETQYF. For the CDR3, the DNA is TGTGCCAGCAGTTTCAGCGGGAGTAACCAAGAGACCCAGTACTTC.

To note about this clonotype: A read error is possible here, since a much larger clone lies one base away. The V and J genes are TRBV4-3 and TRBJ2-7; tentatively, D is TRBD1 or TRBD2 (5 bases each). CDR3 length: 14 residues. Per germline, CDR1 LGHNA and CDR2 YSLEER. V was clipped by 2 bases and J by 5 bases, with 13 bases between them. CDR3 nucleotide sequence: TGCGCCAGCAGCCAACGGATAGGGGACCACGAGCAGTACTTC. Translation gives CASSQRIGDHEQYF.

The chain recombines TRBV6-1 with TRBJ2-3; 12 nucleotides line up with TRBD2. The germline V gene has CDR1 MNHNS and CDR2 SASEGT. CDR3 length: 15 amino acids. The V segment lost 1 base and the J segment 10 bases; nucleotides outside the gene matches: 6. Here the CDR3 reads CASSEGLAGAASQYF. The DNA for the CDR3 is TGTGCCAGCAGTGAAGGACTAGCGGGAGCTGCTTCGCAGTATTTT.

The chain couples TRBV2 to TRBJ1-5, with D possibly TRBD1 on 6 matching bases. V lost 5 bases and J lost 7, with 12 bases in between. The CDR3 consists of 13 residues. CDR1 is SNHLY, CDR2 FYNNEI, per germline. CDR3 sequence: CASSYPGQQPQHF. The CDR3 nucleotides are TGTGCCAGCAGTTACCCGGGACAACAGCCCCAGCATTTT.

V and J are TRBV12-3 or TRBV12-4 and TRBJ1-1; D gene ambiguous. V lost 5 bases and J 1 base, leaving 8 bases between the germline ends. CDR3 length equals 13 residues. Written as DNA, the CDR3 is TGTGCCAGCAGTCCAATCCGGAACACTGAAGCTTTCTTT. Amino acids: CASSPIRNTEAFF.

The rearrangement links TRBV29-1 to TRBJ1-2; the match to TRBD1 covers 7 bases. Germline V gene sequence: CDR1 SQVTM, CDR2 ANQGSEA. This CDR3 has 14 amino acids. With 0 bases clipped from V and 8 bases from J, the junction kept 9 bases outside the gene matches. CDR3 residues: CSVEDRIQGGGYTF. CDR3 in DNA: TGCAGCGTTGAAGATCGTATCCAGGGGGGAGGCTACACCTTC.

This chain connects TRBV12-3 or TRBV12-4 to TRBJ1-1; weak D call: TRBD1 (6 bases). V shed 1 base and J shed 7 bases, with 10 bases lying between them. CDR3 length: 13 amino acids. CDR3 sequence (DNA): TGTGCCAGCAGTTTAGACAGGGTGGGTGAAGCTTTCTTT. This encodes CASSLDRVGEAFF.

In its sample, this clonotype was seen once. The V gene is TRBV13, the J gene TRBJ2-7; D could derive from TRBD1 or TRBD2 (5 bases each). V lost 8 bases to trimming and J lost 5 bases, with 10 bases between them. CDR1 and CDR2 from the germline V gene are PRHDT and FYEKMQ (reference sequence). The CDR3 has 11 amino acids. CDR3 in amino acids: CASRGVDEQYF. Here the CDR3 DNA reads TGTGCCAGCCGAGGGGTCGACGAGCAGTACTTC.

In its sample, this clonotype was seen many times. The CDR3 DNA is TGCGCCAGCAGCCAAGATCCAACAGGGAATTTCTTATCCCCCGTCTATGGCTACACCTTC. Translating it yields CASSQDPTGNFLSPVYGYTF. V usage is TRBV4-1 and J usage is TRBJ1-2; possibly TRBD1 for D (6 bases). The CDR3 loop spans 20 amino acids. The V gene's germline CDR1 is MGHRA and CDR2 YSYEKL. V was pared by 0 bases and J by 4 bases, with 27 bases between.

The V and J genes are TRBV10-1 and TRBJ1-1, with 8 positions matching TRBD1. The J segment lost 6 bases and the V segment lost 11 bases, leaving 11 bases of the junction unmatched. The CDR3 has 13 amino acids. The germline V gene has CDR1 WNHNN and CDR2 SYGVQD (reference sequence). CDR3: CAGEGQGRPEAFF. CDR3 nucleotides: TGCGCCGGGGAAGGACAGGGTCGGCCTGAAGCTTTCTTT.

This rearrangement joins TRBV11-2 to TRBJ2-5, with D possibly TRBD1 on 6 matching bases. Trimming removed 5 bases at V and 4 bases at J, with 17 bases between. Germline assignment: CDR1 SGHAT and CDR2 FQNNGV. This CDR3 contains 15 residues. The CDR3 region is CASSPFMGAIETQYF. DNA for the CDR3: TGTGCCAGCAGCCCCTTCATGGGGGCAATAGAGACCCAGTACTTC.